The clone carrying this TCR beta chain has a count of ten or more. The antigen is undetermined. This specimen belongs to a study of naive and memory T cell subsets. Study-wide findings and caveats: Tuberculin site TCR excess was interpreted as type IV hypersensitivity infiltration. Both skin biopsy types reportedly yielded TCRs, tuberculin sites far more.

Reverse transcription of blood and skin TCR RNA was primed at alpha and beta constant regions. TCRdb re-called the UMI-ligation and nested PCR reads with MiXCR, one entry per CDR3 protein. The sample holds about 20,000 distinct CDR3 sequences, approximately 9.6% seen once. Specified treatment: skin biopsy from PPD injection site in Mantoux-positive individual. Reverse transcription used DNase-treated unsorted total RNA, aiming for roughly 1 to 1000 ng. Biopsied sites were PPD injections in people with a positive Mantoux test. The V gene lost 10 bases and the J gene lost 5 bases, with 24 bases spanning the gap. The V gene's germline CDR1 is MNHEY and CDR2 SVGAGI. The CDR3 extends over 15 amino acids.

The input for sequencing was skin, taken from a tuberculin skin test site. This TCR was sampled from an adult in good health. V gene TRBV6-5 combines with J gene TRBJ2-7; D tentatively reads TRBD1 or TRBD2 (5 bases each). The CDR3, as DNA: TGTGCCACCTCAAGAGAGGGAGCCCTGGGGCACGAGCAGTACTTC. It yields the protein CATSREGALGHEQYF.